This is a list of T cell receptor beta chains from one sample in a study of T-cell reconstitution after alpha-beta-depleted transplantation in children. TCRdb called the PCR reads again in MiXCR, with one record for every CDR3 protein. The data contain more than 550,000 distinct CDR3 sequences, roughly a tenth of them singletons. This specimen was PBMCs from the stem cell graft donor, taken from the stem cell graft. The source is a human donor who donated a stem cell graft to a child with acute myeloid leukemia. CDR3s include the opening cysteine and the closing phenylalanine or tryptophan. Each record gives: CDR3 length, V gene, J gene, D gene, clone size, CDR3 DNA, CDR3 protein. A D gene is named only where the DNA matches it firmly. Clone size is not always given. Where it is, it says once, few, many or a class for expanded clones.

length: 13; V: TRBV20-1; J: TRBJ2-7; D: -; size: -; DNA: TGCAGTGCTAGAGATCCCGGGTCCTACGAGCAGTACTTC; CDR3: CSARDPGSYEQYF
length: 17; V: TRBV3-1; J: TRBJ1-5; D: TRBD1; size: few; DNA: TGTGCCAGCAGTCATAGGGACAGGGCTCATAGCAATCAGCCCCAGCATTTT; CDR3: CASSHRDRAHSNQPQHF
length: 14; V: TRBV29-1; J: TRBJ2-1; D: -; size: many; DNA: TGCAGCGTTGTTTCTACTCTGGTTCGAGACCCGTGGTTCTTC; CDR3: CSVVSTLVRDPWFF
length: 12; V: TRBV6-2/TRBV6-3; J: TRBJ2-7; D: -; size: many; DNA: TGTGCCAGCACCGACTCCGGATACCCCAAACACTTC; CDR3: CASTDSGYPKHF
length: 17; V: TRBV4-3; J: TRBJ2-3; D: -; size: many; DNA: TGCGCCAGCAGCCAAGATGAGGATCGCAGCTTCACAGATACGCAGTATTTT; CDR3: CASSQDEDRSFTDTQYF
length: 12; V: TRBV4-2; J: TRBJ2-1; D: -; size: few; DNA: TGTGCCAGCAGCCAAGATCTACATGAGCAGTTCTTC; CDR3: CASSQDLHEQFF
length: 16; V: TRBV6-2/TRBV6-3; J: TRBJ2-1; D: TRBD2; size: many; DNA: TGTGCCAGCAGGACCAGCGGGAGCCCTCCCTACAATGAGCAGTTCTTC; CDR3: CASRTSGSPPYNEQFF
length: 12; V: TRBV7-8; J: TRBJ1-2; D: -; size: many; DNA: TGTGCCAGCAGCTTAGACAGTTTTGGCTACACCTTC; CDR3: CASSLDSFGYTF
length: 15; V: TRBV6-5; J: TRBJ1-6; D: -; size: many; DNA: TGTGCCAGCAGCAAAAGCGGGATGCCCAATTCACCCCTCCACTTT; CDR3: CASSKSGMPNSPLHF
length: 16; V: TRBV29-1; J: TRBJ2-3; D: TRBD2; size: few; DNA: TGCAGCGTTCCCCCTCTAGCGGCAAGATCCACAGATACGCAGTATTTT; CDR3: CSVPPLAARSTDTQYF
length: 14; V: TRBV12-3/TRBV12-4; J: TRBJ2-7; D: -; size: -; DNA: TGTGCCAGCAACACTGAGGGAGTGGGCTACGAGCAGTACTTC; CDR3: CASNTEGVGYEQYF
length: 15; V: TRBV15; J: TRBJ1-2; D: TRBD1; size: few; DNA: TGTGCCACCCGAAGGCAGGGGGCAAATAACTATGGCTACACCTTC; CDR3: CATRRQGANNYGYTF
length: 12; V: TRBV29-1; J: TRBJ2-3; D: -; size: many; DNA: TGCAGTAGCCGCCCAGGGAAAGATACGCAGTATTTT; CDR3: CSSRPGKDTQYF
length: 16; V: TRBV7-2; J: TRBJ2-2; D: TRBD1; size: many; DNA: TGTGCCAGCAGCCTCCGACAGGGAGAGAAAACCGGGGAGCTGTTTTTT; CDR3: CASSLRQGEKTGELFF
length: 14; V: TRBV29-1; J: TRBJ1-1; D: -; size: many; DNA: TGCAGCGTTGGTTCCCGATTTATGAACACTGAAGCTTTCTTT; CDR3: CSVGSRFMNTEAFF
length: 13; V: TRBV11-2; J: TRBJ2-2; D: -; size: -; DNA: TGTGCCAGCAGCTTAATGAACACCGGGGAGCTGTTTTTT; CDR3: CASSLMNTGELFF
length: 14; V: TRBV20-1; J: TRBJ1-5; D: TRBD1; size: few; DNA: TGCAGTCCGTGGGACAGGGCGTTCAATCAGCCCCAGCATTTT; CDR3: CSPWDRAFNQPQHF
length: 17; V: TRBV29-1; J: TRBJ1-2; D: TRBD1; size: few; DNA: TGCAGCGTTGGGGGGGGAACCCAGGGGGCGACCTCGTATGGCTACACCTTC; CDR3: CSVGGGTQGATSYGYTF
length: 15; V: TRBV5-1; J: TRBJ1-1; D: TRBD1; size: many; DNA: TGCGCCAGCAGCCCGAGGACAGGGGGCCTCACTGAAGCTTTCTTT; CDR3: CASSPRTGGLTEAFF
length: 18; V: TRBV30; J: TRBJ2-3; D: -; size: -; DNA: TGTGCCTGGAGTGTGGCGGGATGGGGGGCCCCTAGCACAGATACGCAGTATTTT; CDR3: CAWSVAGWGAPSTDTQYF
length: 15; V: TRBV9; J: TRBJ2-7; D: TRBD1; size: few; DNA: TGTGCCAGCAGCTATACCGGGACAGGGAGCTACGAGCAGTACTTC; CDR3: CASSYTGTGSYEQYF
length: 17; V: TRBV7-2; J: TRBJ2-7; D: -; size: few; DNA: TGTGCCAGCAGCTTAGCGGCCGCCTCCGCGGCAAACTACGAGCAGTACTTC; CDR3: CASSLAAASAANYEQYF
length: 16; V: TRBV12-3/TRBV12-4; J: TRBJ2-2; D: TRBD1; size: -; DNA: TGTGCCAGCATCTCTGGGGACAGGCTGAACACCGGGGAGCTGTTTTTT; CDR3: CASISGDRLNTGELFF
length: 13; V: TRBV29-1; J: TRBJ2-1; D: -; size: many; DNA: TGCAGCGCTCCCGGGCTGAATCACAATGAGCAGTTCTTC; CDR3: CSAPGLNHNEQFF
length: 16; V: TRBV7-2; J: TRBJ2-3; D: TRBD1; size: many; DNA: TGTGCCAGCAGACAGGGGACCTACATTAGCACAGATACGCAGTATTTT; CDR3: CASRQGTYISTDTQYF
length: 14; V: TRBV6-1; J: TRBJ1-1; D: TRBD1; size: few; DNA: TGTGCCAGCAGTAGTCAGGGGGCGATCACTGAAGCTTTCTTT; CDR3: CASSSQGAITEAFF
length: 15; V: TRBV6-5; J: TRBJ2-3; D: -; size: few; DNA: TGTGCCAGCAGTTATAACAGGGTTCGCACAGATACGCAGTATTTT; CDR3: CASSYNRVRTDTQYF
length: 13; V: TRBV3-1; J: TRBJ1-1; D: -; size: many; DNA: TGTGCCAGCAGCCAACGGGGGCGAACTGAAGCTTTCTTT; CDR3: CASSQRGRTEAFF
length: 14; V: TRBV6-2/TRBV6-3; J: TRBJ2-7; D: -; size: few; DNA: TGTGCCAGCAGTGACCGGATGAGCTCCTACGAGCAGTACTTC; CDR3: CASSDRMSSYEQYF
length: 16; V: TRBV7-3; J: TRBJ1-1; D: -; size: few; DNA: TGTGCCAGCAGCTTATCGGGGGATCAGACGAACACTGAAGCTTTCTTT; CDR3: CASSLSGDQTNTEAFF
length: 15; V: TRBV20-1; J: TRBJ2-3; D: TRBD2; size: few; DNA: TGCAGTGCCCTTCGGGCTAGCGGGAGCCCAGATACGCAGTATTTT; CDR3: CSALRASGSPDTQYF
length: 14; V: TRBV2; J: TRBJ2-1; D: -; size: many; DNA: TGTGCCAGCAGTGAACAGGGCGGTACGGGGGAGCAGTTCTTC; CDR3: CASSEQGGTGEQFF
length: 11; V: TRBV20-1; J: TRBJ2-7; D: -; size: -; DNA: TGCAGTGCTAAGGACTCCTACGAGCAGTACTTC; CDR3: CSAKDSYEQYF
length: 15; V: TRBV29-1; J: TRBJ1-1; D: TRBD1; size: few; DNA: TGCAGCGTTGAAGTTCAGGACAGGGAGGTCACTGAAGCTTTCTTT; CDR3: CSVEVQDREVTEAFF
length: 15; V: TRBV4-3; J: TRBJ2-7; D: TRBD1; size: -; DNA: TGCGCCAGCAGCCAAAGAGGGACAGGGCCCCACGAGCAGTACTTC; CDR3: CASSQRGTGPHEQYF
length: 14; V: TRBV9; J: TRBJ1-1; D: TRBD1; size: few; DNA: TGTGCCAGCAGCTTTAGGGGGCAGAACACTGAAGCTTTCTTT; CDR3: CASSFRGQNTEAFF
length: 14; V: TRBV20-1; J: TRBJ2-7; D: -; size: few; DNA: TGCAGTGCTTTGACAGGTCAGGGGTCCTACGAGCAGTACTTC; CDR3: CSALTGQGSYEQYF
length: 15; V: TRBV5-1; J: TRBJ2-1; D: TRBD2; size: few; DNA: TGCGCCAGCAGCTTAGGCGGGAGCGGGGTAAATGAGCAGTTCTTC; CDR3: CASSLGGSGVNEQFF
length: 15; V: TRBV20-1; J: TRBJ1-1; D: TRBD1; size: many; DNA: TGCAGTGTCGGACAGGGCGGACTAATGAACACTGAAGCTTTCTTT; CDR3: CSVGQGGLMNTEAFF
length: 13; V: TRBV20-1; J: TRBJ2-7; D: -; size: many; DNA: TGCAGTGCTAGAGGAGCGGTCTCCTACGAGCAGTACTTC; CDR3: CSARGAVSYEQYF
length: 17; V: TRBV20-1; J: TRBJ2-7; D: -; size: -; DNA: TGCAGTGCTACCTGGAACGGGCTATCCTCACCACGGGACGAGCAGTACTTC; CDR3: CSATWNGLSSPRDEQYF
length: 16; V: TRBV5-1; J: TRBJ2-7; D: TRBD1; size: many; DNA: TGCGCCAGCAGCGTGGACAGGGGAGGGAGCTCCTACGAGCAGTACTTC; CDR3: CASSVDRGGSSYEQYF
length: 15; V: TRBV20-1; J: TRBJ2-1; D: TRBD1; size: many; DNA: TGCAGTGCTAGCCCTATAGGACCCAACAGGGGTGAGCAGTTCTTC; CDR3: CSASPIGPNRGEQFF
length: 15; V: TRBV11-2; J: TRBJ2-5; D: -; size: few; DNA: TGTGCCAGCAGCTTGAGAGGGCCAGCCGAAGAGACCCAGTACTTC; CDR3: CASSLRGPAEETQYF
length: 14; V: TRBV6-1; J: TRBJ2-1; D: -; size: many; DNA: TGTGCCAGCAGTGAATTCGCGGGGCACAATGAGCAGTTCTTC; CDR3: CASSEFAGHNEQFF
length: 14; V: TRBV7-9; J: TRBJ2-5; D: -; size: few; DNA: TGTGCCAGCAGCCGAGGGCTAGCCGAGGAGACCCAGTACTTC; CDR3: CASSRGLAEETQYF
length: 15; V: TRBV7-2; J: TRBJ1-2; D: -; size: few; DNA: TGTGCCAGCAGCGGATCGGGACGGTCCAACTATGGCTACACCTTC; CDR3: CASSGSGRSNYGYTF
length: 16; V: TRBV10-3; J: TRBJ1-1; D: TRBD1; size: many; DNA: TGTGCCATCAGTGGAGACCTGGGACAGGGGAGCACTGAAGCTTTCTTT; CDR3: CAISGDLGQGSTEAFF